Each of the 15 T cell receptor beta chains below was sequenced from the same sample in a study of CDR3 diversity in severe acne. TCRdb reprocessed the PCR reads via MiXCR and lists one record per CDR3 protein. The sample lists about 98,000 distinct CDR3 sequences; under 60% were seen once. The sequenced material came from blood. The receptor set was obtained from a male donor with acne.

The gene calls are TRBV20-1 and TRBJ2-7; D uncertain. This CDR3 spans 14 amino acids. Germline-derived CDR1 and CDR2 are DFQATT and SNEGSKA (reference sequence). The CDR3 region has the DNA TGCGGTGTTGCCTTGACCAGCAGGCCCCTCGGGCAGTACTTC. This sequence encodes CGVALTSRPLGQYF.

This clonotype was detected ten times or more. The chain combines TRBV19 with TRBJ2-1; the D is unclear. The V gene's germline CDR1 is LNHDA and CDR2 SQIVND (reference sequence). The CDR3 contains 16 residues. Trimming took off 6 bases at V and 3 bases at J, with 18 bases between the two ends. As DNA, the CDR3 is TGTGCCAGTAGCAACATGCTAGTGAATGTCTACAATGAGCAGTTCTTC. Protein: CASSNMLVNVYNEQFF.

This clonotype was found many times. The rearrangement joins TRBV5-1 to TRBJ2-7; a weak D match, TRBD1 (6 bases). Germline values: CDR1 SGHRS, CDR2 YFSETQ. The CDR3 runs to 13 residues. Between the trimmed V and J ends, which lost 3 bases and 6 bases, there was a span of 13 bases. For the CDR3, the DNA is TGCGCCAGCAGCTCGGACAGCTACGTCGAGCAGTACTTC. As protein: CASSSDSYVEQYF.

The V and J genes are TRBV20-1 and TRBJ2-7, with D hard to call. The CDR3 runs to 13 residues. Germline V CDR1 and CDR2: DFQATT, SNEGSKA (reference sequence). V shed 1 base and J shed 0 bases, with 7 bases lying between them. The CDR3 bases are TGCAGTGCTAGAGGCAGCTACTCCTACGAGCAGTACTTC. Its protein is CSARGSYSYEQYF.

The V gene is TRBV5-5, the J gene TRBJ1-5, with D maybe TRBD1 (5 bases). Germline V gives CDR1 SGHKS, CDR2 YYEKEE (reference sequence). CDR3 length: 16 amino acids. V gave up 2 bases and J gave up 0 bases, with 12 bases separating them. The CDR3 region has the DNA TGTGCCAGCAGCTTTTTCAGGGAGAGTAGCAATCAGCCCCAGCATTTT. Amino acids: CASSFFRESSNQPQHF.

Many counts were recorded for this clonotype. The rearrangement links TRBV25-1 to TRBJ2-3, with TRBD1 matching 8 bases. V was clipped by 5 bases and J by 1 base; unmatched bases: 8. Germline values: CDR1 MGHDK, CDR2 SYGVNS. This CDR3 has 16 residues. CDR3 DNA: TGTGCCAGCAGTCGAACCCCGGGACAGGGCACAGATACGCAGTATTTT. Translating gives CASSRTPGQGTDTQYF.

A note on this clonotype: Just one base apart from a much larger clone, this may be a read error. This chain joins TRBV5-1 and TRBJ2-1; D might be TRBD1 or TRBD2, each matching 5 bases. The CDR3 is made up of 17 amino acids. The V end lost 1 base, the J end lost 1 base, and 15 bases lay between the germline ends. Germline V lookup: CDR1 SGHRS, CDR2 YFSETQ. DNA for the CDR3: TGCGCCAGCAGCTTGCCCCCCGGGACGCATTCCTACAATGAGCAGTTCTTC. This encodes CASSLPPGTHSYNEQFF.

V usage is TRBV7-8 and J usage is TRBJ2-2, with D uncertain. CDR3 length: 16 residues. Germline-derived CDR1 and CDR2 are SGHVS and FQNEAQ. V shed 3 bases and J shed 1 base, with 12 bases lying between them. CDR3: CASSLAPPVNTGELFF. The CDR3 region has the DNA TGTGCCAGCAGCTTGGCCCCGCCCGTGAACACCGGGGAGCTGTTTTTT.

This clonotype has more than one count but fewer than ten. The chain has TRBV5-1 and TRBJ1-1; 7 nucleotides match TRBD1. CDR3 length: 15 amino acids. V shed 3 bases and J 1 base; nucleotides not matched to a gene: 6. CDR1 SGHRS and CDR2 YFSETQ come from the germline V gene. CDR3 amino acids: CASSSDTGANTEAFF. CDR3 nucleotides: TGCGCCAGCAGCTCCGATACAGGGGCGAACACTGAAGCTTTCTTT.

This clonotype was observed at least ten times. The chain combines TRBV28 with TRBJ2-1, with D hard to call. The ends were cut back, 3 bases at V and 4 bases at J, with 10 bases in the middle. The CDR3 spans 14 residues. Germline V gene data show CDR1 as MDHEN and CDR2 as SYDVKM. CDR3 protein: CASSFQIGYNEQFF. CDR3 bases: TGTGCCAGCAGTTTTCAGATTGGTTACAATGAGCAGTTCTTC.

This clonotype was recorded at least ten times. The chain employs TRBV19 and TRBJ2-1; 12 bases align to TRBD2. Germline trimming cut 4 bases from V and 3 bases from J; bases unmatched to any gene: 7. The CDR3 contains 17 residues. Germline CDR1 reads LNHDA; CDR2 reads SQIVND (reference sequence). In DNA form, the CDR3 reads TGTGCCAGTAGTACTTACGGGACTAGCGGGTACTACAATGAGCAGTTCTTC. Translating it yields CASSTYGTSGYYNEQFF.

This clonotype was recorded at least ten times. The chain carries TRBV7-8 and TRBJ2-3; a possible D gene is TRBD2 (7 bases). From germline, CDR1 is SGHVS and CDR2 FQNEAQ. The CDR3 spans 16 residues. V lost 5 bases, J lost 6 bases, and 21 bases lay in between. As DNA, the CDR3 is TGTGCCAGCAGCCTCGGAAGGGGGGGATGGCGGGATACGCAGTATTTT. Amino acid sequence: CASSLGRGGWRDTQYF.

V and J are TRBV11-2 and TRBJ1-2, with a weak D call TRBD1 (5 bases). The V end was cut by 5 bases, the J end by 6 bases, with 19 bases between. This CDR3 has 15 amino acids. Per germline, CDR1 SGHAT and CDR2 FQNNGV. The CDR3 loop reads CASSTKSGTADGYTF. The DNA of the CDR3 is TGTGCCAGCAGCACCAAGTCGGGGACCGCTGATGGCTACACCTTC. Drawing the rest from reference TRBV11-2 and TRBJ1-2, the complete variable domain is EAGVAQSPRYKIIEKRQSVAFWCNPISGHATLYWYQQILGQGPKLLIQFQNNGVVDDSQLPKDRFSAERLKGVDSTLKIQPAKLEDSAVYLCASSTKSGTADGYTFGSGTRLTVV.

The V gene is TRBV2, the J gene TRBJ2-5, with 9 bases lining up with TRBD2. The CDR3 extends over 15 amino acids. CDR1 and CDR2 (germline): SNHLY, FYNNEI. The V and J ends lost 5 bases and 2 bases, in that order; junction bases with no gene match: 6. CDR3 bases: TGTGCCAGCAGTTCCCGACTAGCGGATCAAGAGACCCAGTACTTC. As protein: CASSSRLADQETQYF.

This CDR3 is CASVEGLYNEQFF. The CDR3 nucleotides are TGTGCCAGCGTTGAGGGCCTTTACAATGAGCAGTTCTTC. J is TRBJ2-1 and V is TRBV25-1; possibly TRBD2 for D (5 bases). The germline V and J ends were trimmed by 8 bases and 4 bases, with 12 bases remaining between them. There are 13 residues in the CDR3. Per the germline V gene, CDR1 is MGHDK and CDR2 is SYGVNS.